Below, 3 T cell receptor beta chains from the same sample are listed, as sequenced in a study of cytomegalovirus exposure and HLA in healthy donors. The primer mix had 60 Vbeta and 13 Jbeta primers. The repertoire was sequenced with immunoSEQ multiplex PCR; TCRdb's copy has only in-frame clones and lacks some. This sample contains about 200,000 clones. Sequencing was performed on PBMCs. The origin of the receptors is a man under 40 in good health and CMV-seronegative.

The chain has TRBV10-1 and TRBJ2-3, with 12 positions matching TRBD1. Unmatched junction bases numbered 14, after V lost 5 bases and J lost 2 bases. There are 19 residues in the CDR3. Germline lookup yields CDR1 WNHNN and CDR2 SYGVQD (reference sequence). CDR3 loop: CASSSPGQGAFDTTDTQYF. CDR3 bases: TGCGCCAGCAGTTCACCGGGACAGGGGGCCTTCGATACCACAGATACGCAGTATTTT.

The genes are TRBV5-8 and TRBJ1-4; weak D call: TRBD1 (6 bases). Germline CDR1 is SGHTS and CDR2 is YDEGEE. The CDR3 spans 14 residues. Between the trimmed V and J ends, which lost 5 bases and 6 bases, there was a span of 14 bases. The CDR3, as DNA: TGTGCCAGCAGGAGGAGGGGGGGCGATGAAAAACTGTTTTTT. Its translation is CASRRRGGDEKLFF.

J is TRBJ2-5 and V is TRBV18, with D possibly matching TRBD2 (6 bases). The CDR3 has 17 amino acids. The germline CDR1 and CDR2 sequences are KGHSH and LQKENI. The V and J ends lost 6 bases and 1 base respectively, with 21 bases between them. The CDR3 sequence is CASSRLEGGAIQETQYF. The CDR3 nucleotides are TGTGCCAGCTCTCGCCTCGAGGGCGGGGCCATCCAAGAGACCCAGTACTTC.